This T cell receptor beta chain stems from a study of blood T cell repertoires in COVID-19. Study context: Acute and convalescent COVID-19 specimens originated in the United States, Italy and Spain.

Recruited during active infection, patients (from Seattle) were subsequently followed longitudinally. How the authors handled the data: Amplifying reference gene primers gave estimates of nucleated cell counts. Repertoires were generated with immunoSEQ multiplex PCR, while TCRdb's copy carries only in-frame clones and drops some. V, J and clone size were drawn from that table, and D and trimming were deduced from the DNA. The sample consists of hundreds of thousands of clones, about 88% of them appearing once. The TCR comes from a woman aged 50 to 60 with COVID-19, enrolled during active disease. Specimen: peripheral blood.

CDR3 region: CASSLSQGNTGELFF. In DNA, the CDR3 is TGTGCCAGCAGCTTAAGCCAGGGGAACACCGGGGAGCTGTTTTTT. The chain joins TRBV7-9 to TRBJ2-2, with D tentatively TRBD1 (5 bases). Germline CDR1 and CDR2: SEHNR and FQNEAQ (reference sequence). This CDR3 contains 15 residues. The V and J ends lost 2 bases and 1 base respectively, with 8 bases between them.